This T cell receptor (beta chain) was documented in a study of PD-1 blockade in classical Hodgkin lymphoma. Study outcomes and limitations: Baseline TCR diversity was reportedly lower in newly diagnosed patients than healthy donors. Prior therapy or disease activity may underlie the repertoire differences, whose causes remain undefined. For complete responders, baseline diversity was comparable to that of newly diagnosed patients.

Germline V lookup: CDR1 LNHNV, CDR2 YYDKDF (reference sequence). The germline V and J ends were trimmed by 0 bases and 2 bases, with 10 bases remaining between them. This CDR3 is built from 15 residues. As for time point: cycle 4 day 1 (C4D1), after less than seven weeks of nivolumab. With no exception, relapse followed autologous stem cell transplantation in all patients, and brentuximab vedotin exposure varied. Patients' outcomes at their best amounted to complete response, partial response or progressive disease. Repertoires were generated with immunoSEQ multiplex PCR, while TCRdb's copy carries only in-frame clones and drops some. This sample has about 20,000 clones, with about 80% found just once. Of note for this clone: Its antigen is unidentified.

The receptor comes from a human donor with classical Hodgkin lymphoma. The chain has TRBV15 and TRBJ1-1; no reliable D call. Specimen: peripheral blood mononuclear cells (PBMCs), collected before the fourth cycle of nivolumab. The CDR3 bases are TGTGCCACCAGCAGAGACGGGGATCCAAACACTGAAGCTTTCTTT. Its protein product is CATSRDGDPNTEAFF.